These T cell receptor beta chains were read from a single sample in a study of cytomegalovirus exposure and HLA in healthy donors. The table came from immunoSEQ multiplex PCR; TCRdb's copy has only in-frame clones and leaves some out. This sample has around 50,000 clones, with about 78% found just once. The specimen sequenced was PBMCs. The receptors stem from a man between 25 and 39 years old in good health and CMV-seropositive. The CDR3 runs from the conserved cysteine through the conserved F or W. A D gene is named only where the DNA matches it firmly. For some rows the clone size is stated as once, few or many, or as a class when expanded; others skip it.

TRBV6-1	TRBJ1-6	-	-	CASRYRDTDSPLHF	TGTGCCAGCAGGTACCGGGACACCGATTCACCCCTCCACTTT
TRBV7-3	TRBJ2-3	-	-	CASSLTASKADTQYF	TGTGCCAGCAGCTTAACGGCTAGCAAAGCAGATACGCAGTATTTT
TRBV25-1	TRBJ1-4	TRBD1	-	CASSESLQGAPVEKLFF	TGTGCCAGCAGTGAATCTCTCCAGGGGGCGCCCGTCGAAAAACTGTTTTTT
TRBV5-4	TRBJ2-7	-	-	CASSLESAPSYEQYF	TGTGCCAGCAGCTTGGAGTCAGCCCCTAGCTACGAGCAGTACTTC
TRBV7-3	TRBJ2-1	-	few	CASSFSRASNEQFF	TGTGCCAGCAGTTTCTCTCGAGCGTCTAATGAGCAGTTCTTC
TRBV6-5	TRBJ1-4	-	-	CASSYSNRLEKLFF	TGTGCCAGCAGTTACTCGAACAGGCTCGAAAAACTGTTTTTT
TRBV7-9	TRBJ1-1	-	-	CASSSQGNTEAFF	TGTGCCAGCAGCTCACAGGGTAACACTGAAGCTTTCTTT
TRBV6-5	TRBJ2-7	-	-	CASRQGVGEQYF	TGTGCCAGCAGACAGGGCGTGGGTGAGCAGTACTTC
TRBV28	TRBJ1-2	TRBD1	-	CASSSLGTGSYGYTF	TGTGCCAGCAGTTCACTCGGGACAGGCAGCTATGGCTACACCTTC
TRBV6-5	TRBJ2-3	TRBD2	-	CASAAGGITDTQYF	TGTGCCAGCGCCGCGGGGGGGATCACAGATACGCAGTATTTT
TRBV28	TRBJ1-2	-	-	CASSQGGLGYGYTF	TGTGCCAGCAGCCAGGGAGGGCTGGGCTATGGCTACACCTTC
TRBV5-1	TRBJ1-2	TRBD1	-	CASSPDRRGYTF	TGCGCCAGCAGCCCGGACAGGCGGGGCTACACCTTC
TRBV9	TRBJ2-3	-	-	CASNRDFPRSTQYF	TGTGCCAGCAACCGGGACTTTCCCCGCAGTACGCAGTATTTT
TRBV5-1	TRBJ1-1	-	-	CASRFRRATEAFF	TGCGCCAGCAGGTTCCGGCGGGCCACTGAAGCTTTCTTT
TRBV7-2	TRBJ2-7	-	-	CASTLHYEQYF	TGTGCCAGCACCTTACACTACGAGCAGTACTTC
TRBV7-9	TRBJ2-5	-	-	CASSRTVQETQYF	TGTGCCAGCAGCCGGACAGTCCAAGAGACCCAGTACTTC
TRBV5-5	TRBJ1-3	-	-	CASSLGLLNTIYF	TGTGCCAGCAGCTTGGGACTGTTAAACACCATATATTTT
TRBV28	TRBJ1-2	TRBD1	-	CASSSPGGDGYGYTF	TGTGCCAGCAGTTCCCCAGGGGGCGATGGGTATGGCTACACCTTC
TRBV5-8	TRBJ1-1	TRBD1	-	CASSLAGTANTEAFF	TGTGCCAGCAGCTTGGCTGGGACAGCGAACACTGAAGCTTTCTTT
TRBV28	TRBJ2-5	TRBD2	-	CASSILAEPPQETQYF	TGTGCCAGCAGCATACTAGCGGAGCCCCCCCAAGAGACCCAGTACTTC
TRBV7-8	TRBJ1-2	-	-	CASSLGRNCGYTF	TGTGCCAGCAGCTTAGGGAGGAACTGTGGCTACACCTTC
TRBV15	TRBJ1-3	-	-	CATSRDQDIGTIYF	TGTGCCACCAGCAGAGATCAGGACATAGGCACCATATATTTT
TRBV4-2	TRBJ1-3	-	once	CASSQFGHEDTIYF	TGTGCCAGCAGCCAGTTTGGACACGAGGACACCATATATTTT
TRBV7-6	TRBJ1-1	-	-	CASSLFEGAVEAFF	TGTGCCAGCAGCTTATTTGAAGGGGCCGTTGAAGCTTTCTTT
TRBV14	TRBJ1-1	-	-	CASSQTTGMGNTEAFF	TGTGCCAGCAGTCAAACAACAGGGATGGGGAACACTGAAGCTTTCTTT
TRBV7-8	TRBJ1-2	-	-	CASSRGYPYGYTF	TGTGCCAGCAGCCGGGGTTATCCCTATGGCTACACCTTC
TRBV7-9	TRBJ2-2	-	-	CASSRGGSNTGELFF	TGTGCCAGCAGCCGTGGGGGCTCGAACACCGGGGAGCTGTTTTTT
TRBV27	TRBJ1-2	-	-	CASSLEMGRDGYTF	TGTGCCAGCAGTTTAGAGATGGGGAGGGATGGCTACACCTTC
TRBV4-1	TRBJ1-4	TRBD1	-	CASKRTGGGEKLFF	TGCGCCAGCAAAAGGACAGGGGGAGGGGAAAAACTGTTTTTT
TRBV4-2	TRBJ2-7	TRBD2	-	CASSSRGGINEQYF	TGTGCCAGCAGCTCGCGGGGGGGCATCAACGAGCAGTACTTC
TRBV6-5	TRBJ1-1	-	-	CASSYSARGGEAFF	TGTGCCAGCAGTTACTCCGCGAGGGGGGGTGAAGCTTTCTTT
TRBV6-5	TRBJ2-7	-	-	CASRASSYEQYF	TGTGCCAGCAGAGCGTCTAGCTACGAGCAGTACTTC
TRBV13	TRBJ2-3	-	-	CASSLMGADTQYF	TGTGCCAGCAGCTTAATGGGGGCCGATACGCAGTATTTT
TRBV27	TRBJ2-7	TRBD1	-	CASSLAQGVYEQYF	TGTGCCAGCAGTTTAGCACAGGGGGTGTACGAGCAGTACTTC
TRBV28	TRBJ1-1	TRBD1	-	CASRPDRDRENTEAFF	TGTGCCAGCAGACCTGACCGGGACAGAGAGAACACTGAAGCTTTCTTT
TRBV30	TRBJ2-1	TRBD2	-	CAWSVGLAGNEQFF	TGTGCCTGGAGTGTAGGACTAGCGGGAAATGAGCAGTTCTTC
TRBV9	TRBJ1-5	-	few	CASSVAERQPQHF	TGTGCCAGCAGCGTAGCGGAGAGGCAGCCCCAGCATTTT
TRBV6-5	TRBJ1-4	TRBD1	-	CASKSTGVEKLFF	TGTGCCAGCAAATCGACAGGGGTCGAAAAACTGTTTTTT
TRBV7-9	TRBJ2-7	TRBD1	once	CASSFSGTVNEQYF	TGTGCCAGCAGCTTCTCCGGGACAGTCAACGAGCAGTACTTC
TRBV4-2	TRBJ2-5	-	-	CASSQGGGKRETQYF	TGTGCCAGCAGCCAAGGGGGGGGCAAGAGGGAGACCCAGTACTTC